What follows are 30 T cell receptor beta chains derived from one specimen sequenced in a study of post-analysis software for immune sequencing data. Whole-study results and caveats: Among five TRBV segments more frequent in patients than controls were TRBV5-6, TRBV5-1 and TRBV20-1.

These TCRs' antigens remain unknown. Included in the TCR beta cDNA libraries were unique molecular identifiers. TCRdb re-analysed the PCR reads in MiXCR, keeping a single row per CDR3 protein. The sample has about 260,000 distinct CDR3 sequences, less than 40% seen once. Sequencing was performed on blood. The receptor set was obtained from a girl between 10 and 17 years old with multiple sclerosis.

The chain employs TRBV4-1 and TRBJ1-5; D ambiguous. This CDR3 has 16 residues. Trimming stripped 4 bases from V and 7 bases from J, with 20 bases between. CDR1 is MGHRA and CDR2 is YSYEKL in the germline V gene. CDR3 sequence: CASSPRGVEGEQPQHF. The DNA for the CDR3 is TGCGCCAGCAGCCCCCGTGGGGTCGAGGGCGAACAGCCCCAGCATTTT.

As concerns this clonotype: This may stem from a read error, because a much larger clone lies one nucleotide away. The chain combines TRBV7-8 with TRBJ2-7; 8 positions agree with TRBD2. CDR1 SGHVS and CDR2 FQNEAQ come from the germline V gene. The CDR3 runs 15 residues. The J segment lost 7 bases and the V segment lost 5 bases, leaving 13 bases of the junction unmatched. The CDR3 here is CASSRAGASSNEQYF. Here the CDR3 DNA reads TGTGCCAGCAGCCGAGCGGGAGCTTCCTCTAATGAGCAGTACTTC. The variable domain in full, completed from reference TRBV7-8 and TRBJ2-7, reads GAGVSQSPRYKVAKRGQDVALRCDPISGHVSLFWYQQALGQGPEFLTYFQNEAQLDKSGLPSDRFFAERPEGSVSTLKIQRTQQEDSAVYLCASSRAGASSNEQYFGPGTRLTVT.

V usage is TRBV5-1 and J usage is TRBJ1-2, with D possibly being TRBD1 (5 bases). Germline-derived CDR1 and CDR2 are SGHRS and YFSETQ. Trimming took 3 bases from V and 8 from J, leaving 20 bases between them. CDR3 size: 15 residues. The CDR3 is CASSSAVGQGYGYTF. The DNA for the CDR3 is TGCGCCAGCAGCTCGGCCGTCGGCCAGGGTTACGGCTACACCTTC.

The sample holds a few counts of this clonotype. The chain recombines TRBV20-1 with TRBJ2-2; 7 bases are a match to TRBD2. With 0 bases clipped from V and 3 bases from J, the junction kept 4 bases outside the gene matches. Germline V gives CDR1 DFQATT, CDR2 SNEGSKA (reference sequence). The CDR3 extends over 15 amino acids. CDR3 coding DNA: TGCAGTGCTAGAGATCCGCGGGAGCACACCGGGGAGCTGTTTTTT. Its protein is CSARDPREHTGELFF.

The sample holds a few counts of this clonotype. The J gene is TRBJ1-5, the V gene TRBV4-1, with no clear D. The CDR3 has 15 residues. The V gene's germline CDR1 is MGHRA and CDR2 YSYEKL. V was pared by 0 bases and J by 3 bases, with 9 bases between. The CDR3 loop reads CASSQDKQVNQPQHF. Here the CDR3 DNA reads TGCGCCAGCAGCCAAGATAAACAAGTCAATCAGCCCCAGCATTTT.

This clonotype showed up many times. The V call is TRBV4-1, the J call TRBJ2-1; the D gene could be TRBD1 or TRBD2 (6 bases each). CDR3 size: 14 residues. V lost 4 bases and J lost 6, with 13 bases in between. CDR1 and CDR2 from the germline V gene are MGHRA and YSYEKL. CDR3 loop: CASSPLGGGNEQFF. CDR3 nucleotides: TGCGCCAGCAGCCCACTTGGAGGGGGCAATGAGCAGTTCTTC.

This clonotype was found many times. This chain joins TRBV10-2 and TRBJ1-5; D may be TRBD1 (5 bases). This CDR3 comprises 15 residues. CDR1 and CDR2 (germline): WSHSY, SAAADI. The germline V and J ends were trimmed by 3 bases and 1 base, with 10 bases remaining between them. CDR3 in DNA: TGCGCCAGCAGTGAAGCGAACAGGAGCAATCAGCCCCAGCATTTT. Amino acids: CASSEANRSNQPQHF.

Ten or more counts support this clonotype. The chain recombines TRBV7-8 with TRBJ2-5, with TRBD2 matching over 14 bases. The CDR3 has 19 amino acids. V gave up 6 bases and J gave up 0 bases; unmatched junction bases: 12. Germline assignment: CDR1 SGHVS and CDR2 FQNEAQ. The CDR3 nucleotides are TGTGCCAGCAGTCGATGGGGGACTAGCGGGAGCCCGTACCAAGAGACCCAGTACTTC. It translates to CASSRWGTSGSPYQETQYF.

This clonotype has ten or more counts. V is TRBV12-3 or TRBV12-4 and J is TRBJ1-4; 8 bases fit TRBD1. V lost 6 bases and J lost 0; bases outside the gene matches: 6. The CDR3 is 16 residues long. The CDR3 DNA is TGTGCCAGCAGGGACAGGGCGGCCGCAACTAATGAAAAACTGTTTTTT. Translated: CASRDRAAATNEKLFF.

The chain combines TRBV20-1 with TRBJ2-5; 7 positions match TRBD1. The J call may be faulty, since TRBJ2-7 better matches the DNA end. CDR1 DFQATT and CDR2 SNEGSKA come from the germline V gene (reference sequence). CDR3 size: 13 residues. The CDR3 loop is CSARQGITYEQYF. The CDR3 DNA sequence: TGCAGTGCGCGACAGGGAATAACCTACGAGCAGTACTTC.

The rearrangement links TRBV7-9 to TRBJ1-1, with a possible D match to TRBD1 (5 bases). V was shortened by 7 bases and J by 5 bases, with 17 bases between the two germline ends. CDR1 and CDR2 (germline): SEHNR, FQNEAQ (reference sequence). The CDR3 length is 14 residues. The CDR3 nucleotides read TGTGCCAGCAACCCGATCGGGGGGGGGACTGAAGCTTTCTTT. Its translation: CASNPIGGGTEAFF.

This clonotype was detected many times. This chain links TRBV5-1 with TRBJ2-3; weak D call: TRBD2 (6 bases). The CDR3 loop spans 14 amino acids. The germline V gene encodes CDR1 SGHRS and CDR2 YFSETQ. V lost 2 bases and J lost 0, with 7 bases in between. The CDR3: CASSFGTSTDTQYF. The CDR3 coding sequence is TGCGCCAGCAGCTTCGGGACTAGCACAGATACGCAGTATTTT.

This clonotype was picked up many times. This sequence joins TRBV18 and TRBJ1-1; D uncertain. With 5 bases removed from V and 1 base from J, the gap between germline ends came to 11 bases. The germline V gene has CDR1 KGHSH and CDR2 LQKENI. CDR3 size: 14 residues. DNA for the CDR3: TGTGCCAGCTCATTCCCGGGGAGGAACACTGAAGCTTTCTTT. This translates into CASSFPGRNTEAFF.

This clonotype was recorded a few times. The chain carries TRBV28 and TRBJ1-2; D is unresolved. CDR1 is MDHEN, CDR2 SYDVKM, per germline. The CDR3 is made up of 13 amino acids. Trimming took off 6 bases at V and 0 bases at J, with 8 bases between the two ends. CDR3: CASRPTTNYGYTF. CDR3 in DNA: TGTGCCAGCAGACCCACCACTAACTATGGCTACACCTTC.

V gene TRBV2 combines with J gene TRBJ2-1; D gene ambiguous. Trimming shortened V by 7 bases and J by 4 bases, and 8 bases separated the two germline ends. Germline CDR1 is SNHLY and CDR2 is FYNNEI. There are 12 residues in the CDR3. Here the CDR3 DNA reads TGTGCCAGCAATGTGGAATACAATGAGCAGTTCTTC. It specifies CASNVEYNEQFF. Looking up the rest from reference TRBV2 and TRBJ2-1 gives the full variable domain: EPEVTQTPSHQVTQMGQEVILRCVPISNHLYFYWYRQILGQKVEFLVSFYNNEISEKSEIFDDQFSVERPDGSNFTLKIRSTKLEDSAMYFCASNVEYNEQFFGPGTRLTVL.

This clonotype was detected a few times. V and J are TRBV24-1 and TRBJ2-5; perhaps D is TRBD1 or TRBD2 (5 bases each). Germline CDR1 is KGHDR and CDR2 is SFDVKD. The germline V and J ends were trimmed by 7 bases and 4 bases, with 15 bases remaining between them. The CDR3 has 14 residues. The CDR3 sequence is CATSSGTPPETQYF. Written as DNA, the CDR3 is TGTGCCACCAGCTCCGGGACCCCCCCAGAGACCCAGTACTTC.

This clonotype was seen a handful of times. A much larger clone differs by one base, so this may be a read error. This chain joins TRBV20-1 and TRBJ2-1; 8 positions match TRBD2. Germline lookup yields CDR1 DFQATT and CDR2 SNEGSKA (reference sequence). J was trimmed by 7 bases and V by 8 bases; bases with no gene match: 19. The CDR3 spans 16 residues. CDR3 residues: CSTPTYPGLVRNEQFF. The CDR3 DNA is TGCAGTACTCCTACCTATCCGGGACTAGTAAGGAATGAGCAGTTCTTC.

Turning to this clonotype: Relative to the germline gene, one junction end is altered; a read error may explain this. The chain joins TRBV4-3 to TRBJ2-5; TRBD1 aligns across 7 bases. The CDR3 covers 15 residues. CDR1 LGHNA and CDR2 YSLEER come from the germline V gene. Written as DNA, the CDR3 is TGCGCCAGCAGCCAGGCAGGGGGTGAGCAAGGGACCCAGTACTTC. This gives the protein CASSQAGGEQGTQYF.

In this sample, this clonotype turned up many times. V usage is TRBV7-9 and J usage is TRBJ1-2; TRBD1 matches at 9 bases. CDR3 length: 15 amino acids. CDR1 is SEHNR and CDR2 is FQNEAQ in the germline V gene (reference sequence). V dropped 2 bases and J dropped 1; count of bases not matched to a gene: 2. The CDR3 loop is CASSLTTGGNYGYTF. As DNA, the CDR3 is TGTGCCAGCAGCTTAACGACAGGGGGTAACTATGGCTACACCTTC.

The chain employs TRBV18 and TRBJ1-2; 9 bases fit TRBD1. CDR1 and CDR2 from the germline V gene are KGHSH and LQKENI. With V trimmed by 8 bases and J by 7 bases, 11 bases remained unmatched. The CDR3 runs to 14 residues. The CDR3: CASHPGQGLSGYTF. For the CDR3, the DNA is TGTGCCAGCCACCCGGGACAGGGTTTGTCTGGCTACACCTTC.

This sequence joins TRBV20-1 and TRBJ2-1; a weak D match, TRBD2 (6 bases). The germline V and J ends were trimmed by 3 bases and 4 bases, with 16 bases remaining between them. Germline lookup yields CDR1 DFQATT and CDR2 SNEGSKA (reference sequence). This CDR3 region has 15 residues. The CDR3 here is CSARVGGNDYNEQFF. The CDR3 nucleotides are TGCAGTGCTAGGGTGGGCGGGAACGATTACAATGAGCAGTTCTTC.

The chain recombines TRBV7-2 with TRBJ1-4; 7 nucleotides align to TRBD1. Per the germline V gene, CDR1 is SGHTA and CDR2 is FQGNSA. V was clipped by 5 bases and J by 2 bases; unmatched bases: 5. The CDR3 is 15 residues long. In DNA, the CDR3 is TGTGCCAGCAGCCCCCGACAGGGTACTAATGAAAAACTGTTTTTT. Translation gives CASSPRQGTNEKLFF.

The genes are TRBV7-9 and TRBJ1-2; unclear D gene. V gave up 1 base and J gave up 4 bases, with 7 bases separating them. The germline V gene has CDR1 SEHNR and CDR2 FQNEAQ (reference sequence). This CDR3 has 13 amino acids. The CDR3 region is CASSLETIYGYTF. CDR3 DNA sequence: TGTGCCAGCAGCTTAGAGACAATCTATGGCTACACCTTC.

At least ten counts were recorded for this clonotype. CDR3 protein: CASTPGGTQETQYF. CDR3 nucleotide sequence: TGCGCCAGCACCCCCGGGGGGACTCAAGAGACCCAGTACTTC. V is TRBV5-1 and J is TRBJ2-5, with 7 bases matching TRBD2. The V gene end was trimmed by 6 bases and the J gene end by 2 bases; junction bases not matched to a gene: 7. There are 14 residues in the CDR3. Germline-derived CDR1 and CDR2 are SGHRS and YFSETQ.

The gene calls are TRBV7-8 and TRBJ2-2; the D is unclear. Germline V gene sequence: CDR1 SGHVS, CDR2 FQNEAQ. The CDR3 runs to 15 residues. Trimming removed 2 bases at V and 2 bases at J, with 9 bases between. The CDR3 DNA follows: TGTGCCAGCAGCTTACGACGGGTAAACACCGGGGAGCTGTTTTTT. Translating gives CASSLRRVNTGELFF.

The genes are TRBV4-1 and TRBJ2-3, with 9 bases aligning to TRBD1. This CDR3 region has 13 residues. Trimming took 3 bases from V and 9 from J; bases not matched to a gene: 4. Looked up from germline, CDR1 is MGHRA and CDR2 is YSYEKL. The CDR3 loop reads CASSQWTGDTQYF. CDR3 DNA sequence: TGCGCCAGCAGCCAGTGGACAGGGGACACGCAGTATTTT.

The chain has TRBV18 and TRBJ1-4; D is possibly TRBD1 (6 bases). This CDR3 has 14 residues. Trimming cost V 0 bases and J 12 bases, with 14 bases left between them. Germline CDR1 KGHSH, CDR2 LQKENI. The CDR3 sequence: CASSPPGDPGELFF. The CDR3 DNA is TGTGCCAGCTCACCACCGGGGGACCCAGGGGAACTGTTTTTT.

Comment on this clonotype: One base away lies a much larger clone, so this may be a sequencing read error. In DNA form, the CDR3 reads TGTGCCGGCCTGCCCGGGACAGGCACAGATACGCAGTATTTT. Its translation: CAGLPGTGTDTQYF. This chain uses TRBV12-3 or TRBV12-4 with TRBJ2-3; 7 positions match TRBD1. The CDR3 covers 14 residues. Losses at the gene ends were 11 bases for V and 1 base for J; bases not matched to a gene: 9.

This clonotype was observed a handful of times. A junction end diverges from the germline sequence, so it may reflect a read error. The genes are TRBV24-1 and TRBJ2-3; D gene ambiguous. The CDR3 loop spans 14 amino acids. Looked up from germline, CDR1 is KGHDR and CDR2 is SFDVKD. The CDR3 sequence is CAASDPATTDTQYF. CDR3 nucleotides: TGTGCCGCCAGTGATCCCGCGACCACAGATACGCAGTATTTT.

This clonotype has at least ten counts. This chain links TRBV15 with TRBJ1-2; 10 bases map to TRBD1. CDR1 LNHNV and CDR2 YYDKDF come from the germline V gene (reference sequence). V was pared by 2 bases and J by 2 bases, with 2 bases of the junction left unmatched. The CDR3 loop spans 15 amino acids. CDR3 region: CATSRKTGGNYGYTF. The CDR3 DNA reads TGTGCCACCAGCAGAAAGACAGGGGGCAACTATGGCTACACCTTC.